A single sample is the source of the 10 T cell receptor beta chains below, sequenced in a study of blood T cell repertoires in COVID-19. Some clones are missing from TCRdb's copy, which holds only in-frame ones; the method was immunoSEQ multiplex PCR. The table lists 200,000 to 250,000 clones, about 89% of them singletons. Sequencing was carried out using peripheral blood. Receptors originate from a woman in her sixties or seventies who had recovered from COVID-19.

This clone has more than one count but fewer than ten. CDR3 nucleotide sequence: TGTGCCAGCAGCGTAGTTAGGGGCGCTCTGGGCACAGATACGCAGTATTTT. Amino acid sequence: CASSVVRGALGTDTQYF. The chain joins TRBV9 to TRBJ2-3; D possibly corresponds to TRBD1 (5 bases). The germline CDR1 and CDR2 sequences are SGDLS and YYNGEE. V was clipped by 0 bases and J by 1 base, with 15 bases between them. The length of the CDR3 is 17 residues.

This clone has only a few counts. This rearrangement joins TRBV29-1 to TRBJ2-3, with a tentative D call TRBD1 (8 bases). The CDR3 covers 13 residues. The germline gives CDR1 SQVTM, CDR2 ANQGSEA. Trimming removed 7 bases at V and 5 bases at J, with 16 bases between. The CDR3 nucleotides read TGCAGCGCCCCAACAGGGGGGGGAGATACGCAGTATTTT. Residues: CSAPTGGGDTQYF.

The V and J genes are TRBV6-6 and TRBJ2-7, with D perhaps matching TRBD2 (7 bases). Germline V gene lookup returns CDR1 MNHNY and CDR2 SVGAGI (reference sequence). The CDR3 totals 14 residues. V dropped 6 bases and J dropped 5 bases, with 17 bases sitting between them. The CDR3 loop reads CASRQQGREDEQYF. CDR3 nucleotide sequence: TGTGCCAGCAGGCAACAGGGTCGGGAGGACGAGCAGTACTTC.

The chain uses TRBV29-1 and TRBJ1-2; TRBD1 might be the D (5 bases). There are 12 residues in the CDR3. Trimming removed 4 bases from V and 7 bases from J, with 13 bases in between. Germline loops: CDR1 SQVTM, CDR2 ANQGSEA. CDR3 coding DNA: TGCAGCGTTGGGCGGGGGAATTCTGGCTACACCTTC. Protein: CSVGRGNSGYTF.

The chain carries TRBV7-9 and TRBJ1-3; the D gene is possibly TRBD1 (6 bases). V gave up 2 bases and J gave up 1 base, with 12 bases separating them. In germline, CDR1 is SEHNR, CDR2 FQNEAQ (reference sequence). The CDR3 runs to 16 residues. Written as DNA, the CDR3 is TGTGCCAGCAGCTTAAGGGGGGGACTTTCTGGAAACACCATATATTTT. Encoded protein: CASSLRGGLSGNTIYF.

The V and J genes are TRBV2 and TRBJ2-2, with 8 bases lining up with TRBD1. With V trimmed by 8 bases and J by 0 bases, 5 bases remained unmatched. The CDR3 has 15 amino acids. CDR1 is SNHLY and CDR2 is FYNNEI in the germline V gene. The CDR3 here is CASYDRGANTGELFF. CDR3 sequence (DNA): TGTGCCAGCTACGACAGGGGTGCGAACACCGGGGAGCTGTTTTTT. The full variable domain, in which reference TRBV2 and TRBJ2-2 provide the parts outside the CDR3, is EPEVTQTPSHQVTQMGQEVILRCVPISNHLYFYWYRQILGQKVEFLVSFYNNEISEKSEIFDDQFSVERPDGSNFTLKIRSTKLEDSAMYFCASYDRGANTGELFFGEGSRLTVL.

The V call is TRBV2, the J call TRBJ1-1, with D hard to call. The CDR3 spans 13 residues. The ends were cut back, 7 bases at V and 4 bases at J, with 13 bases in the middle. Per the germline V gene, CDR1 is SNHLY and CDR2 is FYNNEI. The CDR3 nucleotides are TGTGCCAGCAAAACCCAACGGAGCACTGAAGCTTTCTTT. Its protein is CASKTQRSTEAFF. Drawing the rest from reference TRBV2 and TRBJ1-1, the complete variable domain is EPEVTQTPSHQVTQMGQEVILRCVPISNHLYFYWYRQILGQKVEFLVSFYNNEISEKSEIFDDQFSVERPDGSNFTLKIRSTKLEDSAMYFCASKTQRSTEAFFGQGTRLTVV.

The chain recombines TRBV7-9 with TRBJ1-1; D perhaps matches TRBD1 (5 bases). Germline CDR1 is SEHNR and CDR2 is FQNEAQ (reference sequence). The CDR3 has 14 amino acids. V gave up 6 bases and J gave up 1 base, with 12 bases separating them. CDR3 loop: CASSVPDRNTEAFF. In DNA, the CDR3 is TGTGCCAGCAGTGTTCCAGACAGGAACACTGAAGCTTTCTTT.

The chain uses TRBV18 and TRBJ1-1, with 7 bases matching TRBD1. V dropped 2 bases and J dropped 6; count of bases not matched to a gene: 6. Looked up from germline, CDR1 is KGHSH and CDR2 is LQKENI. The CDR3 has 14 amino acids. CDR3 loop: CASSPEWDSSEAFF. As DNA, the CDR3 is TGTGCCAGCTCACCAGAATGGGACAGCTCTGAAGCTTTCTTT.

The chain employs TRBV19 and TRBJ1-2; TRBD1 is a possible D gene (5 bases). Germline V CDR1 and CDR2: LNHDA, SQIVND (reference sequence). This CDR3 has 12 residues. The V end was cut by 10 bases, the J end by 2 bases, with 11 bases between. CDR3 residues: CATRVGNYGYTF. The CDR3 bases are TGTGCCACCAGGGTGGGAAACTATGGCTACACCTTC.